A single sample is the source of the 28 T cell receptor beta chains below, sequenced in a study of blood T cell repertoires in COVID-19 (dated by TCRdb to the early 2020s). Libraries were constructed by the immunoSEQ multiplex PCR assay. TCRdb holds this immuneACCESS table with in-frame rearrangements only. Some clones are missing; in checked studies, unresolved V genes explain under half, and the rest has no known cause. The sample yields about 250,000 clones; roughly 80% were counted once. Around 4.4% of the sample rests with the top ten. The sequencing sample was made of peripheral blood. All receptors come from a man aged 45-60 years with active or convalescent COVID-19.

The chain recombines TRBV10-3 with TRBJ2-7, with TRBD1 identical over 8 bases. The CDR3 has 14 residues. After removal of 3 bases from V and 5 bases from J, the junction contained 6 bases not matched to a gene. In germline, CDR1 is ENHRY, CDR2 SYGVKD. The CDR3 DNA is TGTGCCATCAGTGATCGACAGGGGAGGAACGAGCAGTACTTC. This sequence encodes CAISDRQGRNEQYF.

This sequence joins TRBV5-4 and TRBJ2-3, with 9 bases fitting TRBD2. The CDR3 has 15 amino acids. V dropped 7 bases and J dropped 0; count of bases not matched to a gene: 6. Germline assignment: CDR1 SGHNT and CDR2 YYREEE (reference sequence). The CDR3 DNA follows: TGTGCCAGCGAAGCGGGGGGCTCTAGCACAGATACGCAGTATTTT. Amino acid sequence: CASEAGGSSTDTQYF.

This clone was seen more than once but under ten times. This chain joins TRBV27 and TRBJ1-5; D perhaps matches TRBD1 (5 bases). This CDR3 comprises 15 residues. Trimming took 6 bases from V and 1 from J, leaving 13 bases between them. Looked up from germline, CDR1 is MNHEY and CDR2 is SMNVEV (reference sequence). CDR3 DNA sequence: TGTGCCAGCAGACTGGCCTCAGGGAGCAATCAGCCCCAGCATTTT. This translates into CASRLASGSNQPQHF.

V gene TRBV19 combines with J gene TRBJ1-2, with TRBD1 as a possible D gene (6 bases). The CDR3 sequence is 14 residues long. From germline, CDR1 is LNHDA and CDR2 SQIVND (reference sequence). V was cut by 7 bases and J by 3 bases, with 15 bases left in between. CDR3 loop: CASTKRAGDYGYTF. CDR3 DNA: TGTGCCAGTACCAAAAGGGCAGGGGACTATGGCTACACCTTC.

A few counts support this clone. The rearrangement joins TRBV28 to TRBJ1-1; D not certain. The germline V and J ends were trimmed by 7 bases and 2 bases, with 5 bases remaining between them. The CDR3 has 11 residues. Germline values: CDR1 MDHEN, CDR2 SYDVKM. CDR3 loop: CASNSNTEAFF. CDR3 in DNA: TGTGCCAGCAACAGTAACACTGAAGCTTTCTTT.

Here the CDR3 DNA reads TGTGCCAGCAGCTTCCCCGGTGGGGCCTCTGGAAACACCATATATTTT. This encodes CASSFPGGASGNTIYF. The chain uses TRBV5-5 and TRBJ1-3, with D possibly being TRBD1 (5 bases). Germline V lookup: CDR1 SGHKS, CDR2 YYEKEE (reference sequence). CDR3 length equals 16 residues. V was pared by 2 bases and J by 0 bases, with 12 bases between.

The chain links TRBV28 to TRBJ1-2; D is unclear. V was cut by 5 bases and J by 4 bases, with 11 bases left in between. This CDR3 contains 13 residues. Germline lookup yields CDR1 MDHEN and CDR2 SYDVKM. Here the CDR3 DNA reads TGTGCCAGCAGTAAAGTGCAGGCCTATGGCTACACCTTC. Residues: CASSKVQAYGYTF.

The chain uses TRBV28 and TRBJ1-4; a possible D gene is TRBD1 (5 bases). The CDR3 covers 15 residues. Germline V gene lookup returns CDR1 MDHEN and CDR2 SYDVKM. V was pared by 1 base and J by 4 bases, with 10 bases between. CDR3 loop: CASSLYQGSNEKLFF. The CDR3 DNA follows: TGTGCCAGCAGTTTATATCAGGGTAGTAATGAAAAACTGTTTTTT.

This clone has only one observation. This chain joins TRBV10-3 and TRBJ1-1; 7 nucleotides match TRBD1. This CDR3 contains 14 residues. The germline gives CDR1 ENHRY, CDR2 SYGVKD. V lost 7 bases to trimming and J lost 5 bases; unmatched junction nucleotides: 10. The CDR3 is CAIKTDRDGTEAFF. CDR3 DNA sequence: TGTGCCATCAAAACTGACAGGGACGGGACTGAAGCTTTCTTT.

This clone was seen once. The chain couples TRBV3-1 (or the pseudogene TRBV3-2) to TRBJ2-1; no clear D gene. Germline V gene sequence: CDR1 LGHDT, CDR2 YNNKEL (reference sequence). The V and J ends lost 4 bases and 5 bases respectively, with 15 bases between them. There are 15 residues in the CDR3. This CDR3 is CASSLFLRIHNEQFF. CDR3 nucleotide sequence: TGTGCCAGCAGCCTTTTTCTCAGGATTCACAATGAGCAGTTCTTC.

The J gene is TRBJ2-5, the V gene TRBV2; 10 bases are shared with TRBD2. CDR1 and CDR2 (germline): SNHLY, FYNNEI. V shed 6 bases, J shed 3 bases, and the junction held 7 bases outside the gene matches. This CDR3 is built from 15 residues. The chain's CDR3 is CASRGLAGVKETQYF. DNA for the CDR3: TGTGCCAGCAGGGGCCTAGCGGGGGTCAAAGAGACCCAGTACTTC.

The chain links TRBV4-3 to TRBJ2-7, with a weak D call TRBD2 (6 bases). V lost 1 base and J lost 2, with 9 bases in between. The CDR3 extends over 14 amino acids. In germline, CDR1 is LGHNA, CDR2 YSLEER. CDR3 amino acids: CASSQARGPYEQYF. For the CDR3, the DNA is TGCGCCAGCAGCCAAGCGCGGGGCCCCTACGAGCAGTACTTC.

This clone turned up a few times. The chain joins TRBV21-1 to TRBJ2-7; the D call in the table, TRBD1, was not verified against the DNA. TRBV21-1 is recorded as a pseudogene. This CDR3 comprises 13 residues. The DNA for the CDR3 is TGTGCCAGCAGCAAACAAACAGACTACGAGCAGTACTTC. It codes for CASSKQTDYEQYF.

The rearrangement links TRBV5-5 to TRBJ1-3, with unresolved D. This CDR3 comprises 14 residues. The V end was cut by 7 bases, the J end by 0 bases, with 11 bases between. Germline CDR1 SGHKS, CDR2 YYEKEE (reference sequence). The DNA for the CDR3 is TGTGCCAGCGCCACTATCAGCTCTGGAAACACCATATATTTT. Amino acids: CASATISSGNTIYF.

This sequence joins TRBV27 and TRBJ1-6; unclear D gene. Germline CDR1 is MNHEY and CDR2 is SMNVEV (reference sequence). Trimming took 2 bases from V and 8 from J, leaving 10 bases between them. The CDR3 has 14 residues. CDR3 DNA: TGTGCCAGCAGTTTACCCCAGCGGGATTCACCCCTCCACTTT. Translated: CASSLPQRDSPLHF.

There are a few counts of this clone. Its ends do not fully match the called genes, so a read error is possible. V usage is TRBV5-6 and J usage is TRBJ1-2; D not resolved. This CDR3 has 16 amino acids. Germline CDR1 is SGHDT and CDR2 is YYEEEE. The CDR3 loop is CASSLTSPSRRMAASF. The DNA for the CDR3 is TGTGCCAGCAGCTTGACCAGTCCTTCGCGGAGAATGGCTGCCTCCTTC.

The rearrangement joins TRBV5-4 to TRBJ2-2; possibly TRBD1 for D (6 bases). The CDR3 is 14 amino acids. The ends were cut back, 5 bases at V and 1 base at J, with 9 bases in the middle. Germline V gene lookup returns CDR1 SGHNT and CDR2 YYREEE (reference sequence). CDR3 residues: CASRGGVNTGELFF. CDR3 bases: TGTGCCAGCAGAGGGGGAGTGAACACCGGGGAGCTGTTTTTT.

J is TRBJ1-2 and V is TRBV19; 10 nucleotides align to TRBD1. CDR3 length: 17 residues. J gave up 0 bases and V 9 bases, and 13 bases lay outside the gene matches. Germline values: CDR1 LNHDA, CDR2 SQIVND (reference sequence). The CDR3 nucleotides read TGTGCCAGCAAACCGGGACAGGGGTTTTTCGCTAACTATGGCTACACCTTC. This sequence encodes CASKPGQGFFANYGYTF.

Worth noting for this clone: The CDR3 does not end in the conserved phenylalanine or tryptophan, so this is likely a read error. It is unclear where the CDR3 begins or ends on the DNA, so no DNA is shown, and the CDR3 is as TCRdb lists it. The chain combines TRBV9 with TRBJ1-4; the D call of TRBD1 is as the table states it, not checked on the DNA. The V gene's germline CDR1 is SGDLS and CDR2 YYNGEE. Including both end residues, the CDR3 is 11 amino acids long. This CDR3 is CASSPRTGPKI.

In its sample, this clone was seen a few times. V usage is TRBV6-6 and J usage is TRBJ1-2, with D perhaps matching TRBD1 (5 bases). V was pared by 2 bases and J by 1 base, with 8 bases between. Germline V gives CDR1 MNHNY, CDR2 SVGAGI (reference sequence). The length of the CDR3 is 14 residues. Written as DNA, the CDR3 is TGTGCCAGCAGTTACGGGCAGGGTAACTATGGCTACACCTTC. Residues: CASSYGQGNYGYTF.

The CDR3 nucleotides are TGTGCCAGCGGGGACAGCCCTGGGGAGACCCAGTACTTC. Translated, it gives CASGDSPGETQYF. This chain uses TRBV19 with TRBJ2-5; 7 bases match TRBD1. From germline, CDR1 is LNHDA and CDR2 SQIVND (reference sequence). CDR3 size: 13 residues. After removal of 9 bases from V and 5 bases from J, the junction contained 9 bases not matched to a gene. The full variable domain, rest sourced from reference TRBV19 and TRBJ2-5, is DGGITQSPKYLFRKEGQNVTLSCEQNLNHDAMYWYRQDPGQGLRLIYYSQIVNDFQKGDIAEGYSVSREKKESFPLTVTSAQKNPTAFYLCASGDSPGETQYFGPGTRLLVL.

The gene calls are TRBV6-5 and TRBJ1-3; TRBD1 is a possible D gene (6 bases). The CDR3 runs 14 residues. Germline V lookup: CDR1 MNHEY, CDR2 SVGAGI. Trimming stripped 11 bases from V and 3 bases from J, with 17 bases between. CDR3 sequence: CAVGPGQSGNTIYF. CDR3 coding DNA: TGTGCCGTCGGCCCCGGACAGAGTGGAAACACCATATATTTT.

This rearrangement joins TRBV27 to TRBJ1-6; D is undetermined. The CDR3 is 16 amino acids. Trimming left V 3 bases short and J 7 bases short, with 16 bases between. Germline values: CDR1 MNHEY, CDR2 SMNVEV (reference sequence). The CDR3 DNA reads as TGTGCCAGCAGTTTGGTTCCCCCAGGTGTCAATTCACCCCTCCACTTT. Encoded protein: CASSLVPPGVNSPLHF.

J is TRBJ2-2 and V is TRBV18, with 9 bases that match TRBD1. With V trimmed by 2 bases and J by 4 bases, 5 bases remained unmatched. Germline V CDR1 and CDR2: KGHSH, LQKENI. This CDR3 region has 16 residues. CDR3 protein: CASSPGQGRGTGELFF. Written as DNA, the CDR3 is TGTGCCAGCTCACCAGGACAGGGGCGAGGCACCGGGGAGCTGTTTTTT.

The rearrangement uses TRBV7-8 and TRBJ2-2; perhaps TRBD1 as D (6 bases). Germline assignment: CDR1 SGHVS and CDR2 FQNEAQ. The CDR3 spans 15 residues. Deletions cut 5 bases from V and 0 bases from J, with 10 bases between. The CDR3, as DNA: TGTGCCAGCAGCAACAGGGAAACGAACACCGGGGAGCTGTTTTTT. Its translation is CASSNRETNTGELFF.

The gene calls are TRBV30 and TRBJ1-5, with TRBD1 matching 12 bases. The CDR3 has 17 residues. Losses at the gene ends were 1 base for V and 2 bases for J; bases not matched to a gene: 6. The germline CDR1 and CDR2 sequences are GTSNPN and SVGIG (reference sequence). CDR3 sequence reads: CAWSAGTGGEGNQPQHF. The CDR3 nucleotides read TGTGCCTGGAGTGCCGGGACAGGGGGCGAGGGCAATCAGCCCCAGCATTTT.

This clone showed up just once. V gene TRBV7-9 combines with J gene TRBJ2-7, with D maybe TRBD1 (6 bases). The V gene's germline CDR1 is SEHNR and CDR2 FQNEAQ (reference sequence). Trimming removed 4 bases from V and 2 bases from J, with 18 bases in between. This CDR3 spans 16 amino acids. This CDR3 reads CASSSADLDSTYEQYF. The CDR3 DNA reads TGTGCCAGCAGCTCAGCAGACTTGGACAGCACCTACGAGCAGTACTTC.

The chain carries TRBV20-1 and TRBJ1-2; D might be TRBD1 (6 bases). The CDR3 covers 11 residues. Germline V CDR1 and CDR2: DFQATT, SNEGSKA (reference sequence). V lost 7 bases and J lost 7, with 13 bases in between. The CDR3 sequence: CSVPGGTGYTF. The CDR3, as DNA: TGCAGTGTTCCGGGGGGCACTGGCTACACCTTC.